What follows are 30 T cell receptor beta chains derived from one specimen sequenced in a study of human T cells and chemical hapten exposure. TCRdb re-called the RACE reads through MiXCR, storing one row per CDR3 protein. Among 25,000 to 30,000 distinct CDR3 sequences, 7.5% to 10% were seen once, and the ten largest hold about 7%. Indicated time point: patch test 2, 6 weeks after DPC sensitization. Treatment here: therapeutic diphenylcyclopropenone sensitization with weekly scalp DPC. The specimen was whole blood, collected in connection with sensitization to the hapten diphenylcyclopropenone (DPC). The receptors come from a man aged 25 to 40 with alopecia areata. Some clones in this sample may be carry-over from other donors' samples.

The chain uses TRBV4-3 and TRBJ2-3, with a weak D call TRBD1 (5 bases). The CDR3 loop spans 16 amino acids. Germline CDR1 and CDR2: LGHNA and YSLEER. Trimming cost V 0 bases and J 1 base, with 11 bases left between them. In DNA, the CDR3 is TGCGCCAGCAGCCAAGATGGCCGCAGGGGCACAGATACGCAGTATTTT. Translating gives CASSQDGRRGTDTQYF.

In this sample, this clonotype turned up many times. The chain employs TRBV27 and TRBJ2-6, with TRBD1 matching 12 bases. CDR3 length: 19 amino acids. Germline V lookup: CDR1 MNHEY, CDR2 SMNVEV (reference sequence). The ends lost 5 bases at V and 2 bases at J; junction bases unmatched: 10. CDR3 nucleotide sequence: TGTGCCAGCAGTCCTGGGACGGGACAGGGGGCTCCTGGGGCCAACGTCCTGACTTTC. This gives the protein CASSPGTGQGAPGANVLTF.

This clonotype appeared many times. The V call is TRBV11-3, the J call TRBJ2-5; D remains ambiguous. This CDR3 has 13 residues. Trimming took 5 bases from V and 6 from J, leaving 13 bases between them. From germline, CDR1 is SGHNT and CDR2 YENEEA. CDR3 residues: CASSPRIGQTQYF. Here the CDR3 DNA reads TGTGCCAGCAGCCCACGAATCGGGCAGACCCAGTACTTC.

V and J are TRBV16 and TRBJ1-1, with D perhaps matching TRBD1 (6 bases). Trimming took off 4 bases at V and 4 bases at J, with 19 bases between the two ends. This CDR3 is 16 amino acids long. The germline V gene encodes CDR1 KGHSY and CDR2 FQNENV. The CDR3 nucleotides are TGTGCCAGCAGCCTTTCTACCTTAGGAGGGGGCACTGAAGCTTTCTTT. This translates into CASSLSTLGGGTEAFF.

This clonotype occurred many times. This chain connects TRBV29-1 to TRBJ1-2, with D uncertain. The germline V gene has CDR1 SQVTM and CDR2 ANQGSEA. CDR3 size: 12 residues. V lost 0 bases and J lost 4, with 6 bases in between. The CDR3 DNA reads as TGCAGCGTTGAAGATGAGGGCTATGGCTACACCTTC. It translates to CSVEDEGYGYTF.

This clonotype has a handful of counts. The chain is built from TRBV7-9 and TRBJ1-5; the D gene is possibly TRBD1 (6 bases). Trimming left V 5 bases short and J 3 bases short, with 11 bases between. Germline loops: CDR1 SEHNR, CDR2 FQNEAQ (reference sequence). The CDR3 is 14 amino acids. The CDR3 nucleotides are TGTGCCAGCAGCGCGGGGGGCAACAATCAGCCCCAGCATTTT. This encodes CASSAGGNNQPQHF. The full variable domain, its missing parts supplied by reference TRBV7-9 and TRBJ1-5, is DTGVSQNPRHKITKRGQNVTFRCDPISEHNRLYWYRQTLGQGPEFLTYFQNEAQLEKSRLLSDRFSAERPKGSFSTLEIQRTEQGDSAMYLCASSAGGNNQPQHFGDGTRLSIL.

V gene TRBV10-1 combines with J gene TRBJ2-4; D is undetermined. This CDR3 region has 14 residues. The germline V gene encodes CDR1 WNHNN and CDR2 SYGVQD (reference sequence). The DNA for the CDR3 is TGCGCAGCAGTGAGAGGCCAGGCCAAAAACATTCAGTACTTC. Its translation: CAAVRGQAKNIQYF.

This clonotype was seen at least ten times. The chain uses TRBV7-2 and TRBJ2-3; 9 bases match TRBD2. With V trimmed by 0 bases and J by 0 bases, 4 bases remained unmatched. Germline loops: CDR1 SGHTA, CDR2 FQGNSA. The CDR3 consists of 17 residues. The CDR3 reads CASSLALTSGSTDTQYF. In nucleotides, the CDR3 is TGTGCCAGCAGCTTAGCCCTAACTAGCGGGAGCACAGATACGCAGTATTTT. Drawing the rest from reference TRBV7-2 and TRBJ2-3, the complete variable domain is GAGVSQSPSNKVTEKGKDVELRCDPISGHTALYWYRQSLGQGLEFLIYFQGNSAPDKSGLPSDRFSAERTGGSVSTLTIQRTQQEDSAVYLCASSLALTSGSTDTQYFGPGTRLTVL.

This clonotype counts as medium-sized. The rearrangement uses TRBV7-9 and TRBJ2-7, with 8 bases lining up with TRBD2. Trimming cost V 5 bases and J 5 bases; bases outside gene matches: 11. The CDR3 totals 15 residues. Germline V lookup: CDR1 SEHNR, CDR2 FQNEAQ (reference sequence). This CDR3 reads CASSHHPGGRDEQYF. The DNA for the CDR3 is TGTGCCAGCAGCCACCACCCGGGAGGGCGGGACGAGCAGTACTTC. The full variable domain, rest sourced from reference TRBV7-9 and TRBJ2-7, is DTGVSQNPRHKITKRGQNVTFRCDPISEHNRLYWYRQTLGQGPEFLTYFQNEAQLEKSRLLSDRFSAERPKGSFSTLEIQRTEQGDSAMYLCASSHHPGGRDEQYFGPGTRLTVT.

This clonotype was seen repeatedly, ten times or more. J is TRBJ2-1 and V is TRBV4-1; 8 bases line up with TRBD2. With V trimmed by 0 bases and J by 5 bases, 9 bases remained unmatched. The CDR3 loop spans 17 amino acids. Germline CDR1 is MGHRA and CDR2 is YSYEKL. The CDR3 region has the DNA TGCGCCAGCAGCCAAGATTGGATGGTAGCGGGGAACAATGAGCAGTTCTTC. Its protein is CASSQDWMVAGNNEQFF.

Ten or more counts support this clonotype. Written as DNA, the CDR3 is TGCAGCGCAGGGGTTAGGGACACAGATACGCAGTATTTT. Translated, it gives CSAGVRDTDTQYF. The rearrangement links TRBV29-1 to TRBJ2-3; possible D gene TRBD1, 6 bases. This CDR3 has 13 residues. The V end was cut by 7 bases, the J end by 2 bases, with 13 bases between. Germline V gene lookup returns CDR1 SQVTM and CDR2 ANQGSEA.

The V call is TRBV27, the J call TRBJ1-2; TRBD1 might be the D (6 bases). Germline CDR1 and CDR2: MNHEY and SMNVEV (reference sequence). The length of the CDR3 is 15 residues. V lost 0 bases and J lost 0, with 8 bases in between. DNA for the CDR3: TGTGCCAGCAGTTTATCTACAGGGACTAACTATGGCTACACCTTC. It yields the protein CASSLSTGTNYGYTF.

The CDR3 loop is CSVESNSDTQYF. The DNA for the CDR3 is TGCAGCGTTGAGTCAAACTCGGATACGCAGTATTTT. The chain links TRBV29-1 to TRBJ2-3, with D unclear. Germline-derived CDR1 and CDR2 are SQVTM and ANQGSEA. This CDR3 spans 12 amino acids. The V end lost 3 bases, the J end lost 6 bases, and 10 bases lay between the germline ends.

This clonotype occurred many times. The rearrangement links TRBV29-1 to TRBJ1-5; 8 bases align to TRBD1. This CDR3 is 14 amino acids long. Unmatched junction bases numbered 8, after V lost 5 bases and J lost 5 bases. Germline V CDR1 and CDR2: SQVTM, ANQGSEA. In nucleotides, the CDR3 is TGCAGCGTTAGAGGACAGGGTTTAGATCAGCCCCAGCATTTT. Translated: CSVRGQGLDQPQHF.

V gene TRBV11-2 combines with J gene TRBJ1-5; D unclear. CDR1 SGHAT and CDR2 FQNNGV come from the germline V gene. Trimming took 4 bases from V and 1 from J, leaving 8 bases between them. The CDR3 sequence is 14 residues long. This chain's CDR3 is CASSYTDSNQPQHF. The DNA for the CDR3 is TGTGCCAGCAGCTACACAGACAGCAATCAGCCCCAGCATTTT.

The CDR3: CASSYPPRAGGETQYF. The CDR3 nucleotides are TGTGCCAGCAGTTACCCGCCAAGAGCGGGTGGGGAGACCCAGTACTTC. The chain couples TRBV6-2 or TRBV6-3 to TRBJ2-5; a weak D match, TRBD2 (6 bases). The CDR3 is made up of 16 amino acids. The ends were cut back, 2 bases at V and 5 bases at J, with 18 bases in the middle. From germline, CDR1 is MNHEY and CDR2 SVGEGT.

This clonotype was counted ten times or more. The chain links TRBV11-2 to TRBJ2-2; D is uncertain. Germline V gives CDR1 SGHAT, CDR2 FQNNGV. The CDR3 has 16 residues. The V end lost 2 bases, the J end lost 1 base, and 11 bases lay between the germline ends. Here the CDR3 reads CASSLHIPQNTGELFF. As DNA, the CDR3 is TGTGCCAGCAGCTTACACATACCTCAGAACACCGGGGAGCTGTTTTTT.

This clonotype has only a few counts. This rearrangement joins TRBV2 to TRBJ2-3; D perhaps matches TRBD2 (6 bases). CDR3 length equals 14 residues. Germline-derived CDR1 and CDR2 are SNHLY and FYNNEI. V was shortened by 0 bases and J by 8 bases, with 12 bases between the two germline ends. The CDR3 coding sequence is TGTGCCAGCAGTGAAGCGGCGGGGACTGGTACGCAGTATTTT. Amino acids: CASSEAAGTGTQYF. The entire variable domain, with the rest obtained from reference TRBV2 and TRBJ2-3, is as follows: EPEVTQTPSHQVTQMGQEVILRCVPISNHLYFYWYRQILGQKVEFLVSFYNNEISEKSEIFDDQFSVERPDGSNFTLKIRSTKLEDSAMYFCASSEAAGTGTQYFGPGTRLTVL.

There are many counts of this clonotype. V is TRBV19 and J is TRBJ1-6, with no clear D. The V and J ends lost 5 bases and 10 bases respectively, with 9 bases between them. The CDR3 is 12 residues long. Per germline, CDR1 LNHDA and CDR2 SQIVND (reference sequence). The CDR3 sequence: CASSPRESPLHF. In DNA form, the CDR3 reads TGTGCCAGTAGTCCTCGGGAGTCACCCCTCCACTTT.

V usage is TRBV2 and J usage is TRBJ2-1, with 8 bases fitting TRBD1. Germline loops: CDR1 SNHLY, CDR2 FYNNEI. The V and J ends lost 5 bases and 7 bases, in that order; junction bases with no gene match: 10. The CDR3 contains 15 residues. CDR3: CASSSQGALRNEQFF. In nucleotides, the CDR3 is TGTGCCAGCAGTTCGCAGGGGGCGTTGAGAAATGAGCAGTTCTTC. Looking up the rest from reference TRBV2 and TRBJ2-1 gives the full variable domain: EPEVTQTPSHQVTQMGQEVILRCVPISNHLYFYWYRQILGQKVEFLVSFYNNEISEKSEIFDDQFSVERPDGSNFTLKIRSTKLEDSAMYFCASSSQGALRNEQFFGPGTRLTVL.

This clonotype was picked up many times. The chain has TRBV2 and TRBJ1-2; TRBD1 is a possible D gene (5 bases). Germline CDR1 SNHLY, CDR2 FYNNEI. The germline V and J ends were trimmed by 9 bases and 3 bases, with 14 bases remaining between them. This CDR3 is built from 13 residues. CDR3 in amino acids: CARTEGEDYGYTF. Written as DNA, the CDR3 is TGTGCCAGGACAGAAGGGGAGGACTATGGCTACACCTTC.

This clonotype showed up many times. CDR3 protein: CASSPRLETSTQYF. CDR3 nucleotide sequence: TGTGCCAGCAGTCCCCGACTAGAGACGTCAACCCAGTACTTC. This chain connects TRBV12-3 or TRBV12-4 to TRBJ2-5; weak D call: TRBD2 (6 bases). Trimming shortened V by 5 bases and J by 8 bases, and 18 bases separated the two germline ends. CDR3 size: 14 residues.

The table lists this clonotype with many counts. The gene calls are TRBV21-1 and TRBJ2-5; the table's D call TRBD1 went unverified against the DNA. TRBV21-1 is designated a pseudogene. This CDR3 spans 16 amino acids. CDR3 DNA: TGTGCCAGCAGCAGCCCGGGACAGGGGGCGAGGGAGACCCAGTACTTC. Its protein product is CASSSPGQGARETQYF.

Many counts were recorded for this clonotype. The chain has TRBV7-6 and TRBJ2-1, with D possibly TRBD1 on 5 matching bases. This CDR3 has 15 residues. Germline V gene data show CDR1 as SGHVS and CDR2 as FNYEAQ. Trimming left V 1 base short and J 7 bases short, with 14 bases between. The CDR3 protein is CASSLEARARNEQFF. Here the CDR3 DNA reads TGTGCCAGCAGCTTAGAGGCCAGGGCGAGAAATGAGCAGTTCTTC. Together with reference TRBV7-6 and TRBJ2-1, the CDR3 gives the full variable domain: GAGVSQSPRYKVTKRGQDVALRCDPISGHVSLYWYRQALGQGPEFLTYFNYEAQQDKSGLPNDRFSAERPEGSISTLTIQRTEQRDSAMYRCASSLEARARNEQFFGPGTRLTVL.

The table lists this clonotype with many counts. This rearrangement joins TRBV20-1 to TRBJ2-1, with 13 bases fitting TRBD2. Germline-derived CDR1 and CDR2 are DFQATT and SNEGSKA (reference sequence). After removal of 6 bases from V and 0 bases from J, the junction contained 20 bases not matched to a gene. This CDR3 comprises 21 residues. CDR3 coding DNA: TGCAGTGCCCTAGGGTACCCGGGACTAGCGGGACTCGGAAGCTCCTACAATGAGCAGTTCTTC. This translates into CSALGYPGLAGLGSSYNEQFF.

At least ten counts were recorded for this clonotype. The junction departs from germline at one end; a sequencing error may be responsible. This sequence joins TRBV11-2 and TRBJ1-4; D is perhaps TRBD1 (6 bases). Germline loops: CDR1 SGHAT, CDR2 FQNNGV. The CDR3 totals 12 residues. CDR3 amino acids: CASSLDREKLFF. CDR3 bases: TGTGCCAGCAGCCTAGACAGGGAAAAACTGTTTTTT.

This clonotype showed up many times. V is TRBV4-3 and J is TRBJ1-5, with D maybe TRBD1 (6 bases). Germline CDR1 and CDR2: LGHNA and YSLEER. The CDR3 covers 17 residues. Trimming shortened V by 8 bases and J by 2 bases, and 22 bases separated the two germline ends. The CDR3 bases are TGCGCCAGCTCACTTCCAGGGGCAATTTCGGGCAATCAGCCCCAGCATTTT. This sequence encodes CASSLPGAISGNQPQHF.

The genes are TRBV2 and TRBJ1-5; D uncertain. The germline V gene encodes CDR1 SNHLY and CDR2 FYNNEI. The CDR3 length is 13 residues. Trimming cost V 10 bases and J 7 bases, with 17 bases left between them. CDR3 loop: CATNRALRQPQHF. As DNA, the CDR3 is TGTGCCACCAACCGGGCCTTAAGGCAGCCCCAGCATTTT.

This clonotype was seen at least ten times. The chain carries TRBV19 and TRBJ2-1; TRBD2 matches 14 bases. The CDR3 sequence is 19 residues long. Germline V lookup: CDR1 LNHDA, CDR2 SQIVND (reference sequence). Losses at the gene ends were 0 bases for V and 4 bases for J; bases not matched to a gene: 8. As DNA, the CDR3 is TGTGCCAGTAGTATAGATCCCCGACTAGCGGGAGGGTCGTACAATGAGCAGTTCTTC. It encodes CASSIDPRLAGGSYNEQFF. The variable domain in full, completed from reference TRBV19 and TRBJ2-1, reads DGGITQSPKYLFRKEGQNVTLSCEQNLNHDAMYWYRQDPGQGLRLIYYSQIVNDFQKGDIAEGYSVSREKKESFPLTVTSAQKNPTAFYLCASSIDPRLAGGSYNEQFFGPGTRLTVL.

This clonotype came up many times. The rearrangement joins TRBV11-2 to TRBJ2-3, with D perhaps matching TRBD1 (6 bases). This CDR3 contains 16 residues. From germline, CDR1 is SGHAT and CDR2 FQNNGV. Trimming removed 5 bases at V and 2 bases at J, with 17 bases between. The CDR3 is CASSGFSRQATDTQYF. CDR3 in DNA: TGTGCCAGCAGCGGATTCTCACGACAGGCCACAGATACGCAGTATTTT.